Listed below are T cell receptor beta chains from one sample, sequenced in a study of cytomegalovirus exposure and HLA in healthy donors. Repertoires were generated with immunoSEQ multiplex PCR, while TCRdb's copy carries only in-frame clones and drops some. The repertoire holds about 140,000 clones, with 73% as singletons. Sequencing was done on a sample of PBMCs. Receptors originate from a middle-aged woman in good health and CMV-seronegative. Each CDR3 is given with its conserved first and last residue. D genes are given only for firm matches. Expanded clones are given a class, and other clones once, few, many or no size at all.

NA	NA	TRBV9	TRBJ2-1	TGTGCCAGCAGCGTAGGGGGGGGCCCGGGGGATGAGCAGTTCTTC	CASSVGGGPGDEQFF
NA	NA	TRBV2	TRBJ2-2	TGTGCCAGCACCGCTGGTCCAGGGCCCCGAAACACCGGGGAGCTGTTTTTT	CASTAGPGPRNTGELFF
NA	NA	TRBV4-1	TRBJ2-3	TGCGCCAGCAGCCAAGAAGGGTCGGGGGTGGAAGATACGCAGTATTTT	CASSQEGSGVEDTQYF
NA	TRBD1	TRBV29-1	TRBJ2-5	TGCAGCGTGGAGACAGGGGCCGGGACCCAGTACTTC	CSVETGAGTQYF
NA	NA	TRBV6-5	TRBJ2-2	TGTGCCAGCAGTTACTCGGGGACATTGGAACCCGGGGAGCTGTTTTTT	CASSYSGTLEPGELFF
NA	TRBD1	TRBV2	TRBJ1-6	TGTGCCAGCAGTGACGACAGGGGAGGCTCACCCCTCCACTTT	CASSDDRGGSPLHF
NA	NA	TRBV7-9	TRBJ2-1	TGTGCCAGCAGCTTGGGGCAGAAGCAGTTCTTC	CASSLGQKQFF
NA	TRBD1	TRBV9	TRBJ1-5	TGTGCCAGCAGCCCTAGGACAGGGGCTGATCAGCCCCAGCATTTT	CASSPRTGADQPQHF
NA	TRBD2	TRBV7-9	TRBJ2-2	TGTGCCAGCAGCTTCCTCGTAGCGGGGGACACCGGGGAGCTGTTTTTT	CASSFLVAGDTGELFF
NA	NA	TRBV5-4	TRBJ1-2	TGTGCCAGCAGCCCCGGGACTACCGCGGGTGGCTACACCTTC	CASSPGTTAGGYTF
NA	TRBD2	TRBV5-4	TRBJ2-3	TGTGCCAGCAGCTTGGTACCTAGCGGGGGGGCAGAAGATACGCAGTATTTT	CASSLVPSGGAEDTQYF
few	TRBD1	TRBV28	TRBJ2-5	TGTGCCAGCAGTTTATTAGTGGACAGGCCTCAAGAGACCCAGTACTTC	CASSLLVDRPQETQYF
NA	NA	TRBV4-3	TRBJ1-1	TGCGCCAGCAGCCAAGACCGGGACACTGAAGCTTTCTTT	CASSQDRDTEAFF
NA	NA	TRBV9	TRBJ2-2	TGTGCCAGCAACCCCTCGGGACTCCTGAACACCGGGGAGCTGTTTTTT	CASNPSGLLNTGELFF
once	TRBD1	TRBV7-9	TRBJ1-2	TGTGCCAGCAGCACACAGGGGGCGATAGGCTACACCTTC	CASSTQGAIGYTF
NA	NA	TRBV6-5	TRBJ1-2	TGTGCCAGCAGTTATCTTGGAGCGGAATTTAACTATGGCTACACCTTC	CASSYLGAEFNYGYTF
NA	TRBD1	TRBV18	TRBJ1-4	TGTGCCAGCTCACGGACAGGGGGTAATGAAAAACTGTTTTTT	CASSRTGGNEKLFF